The rows below give T cell receptor beta chains drawn from one sample of a study of blood T cells in healthy people across ages. TCRdb re-analysed the 5' RACE reads in MiXCR, keeping a single row per CDR3 protein. The sample has around 670,000 distinct CDR3 sequences, about 30% seen once. Material for sequencing was blood. These receptors all stem from a woman of 80 years or more in good health. CDR3s include the opening cysteine and the closing phenylalanine or tryptophan.

len: 16; v_gene: TRBV20-1; j_gene: TRBJ2-2; CDR3aa: CSASIAGGANTGELFF
len: 14; v_gene: TRBV20-1; j_gene: TRBJ2-3; CDR3aa: CSAGTSGRADTQYF
len: 14; v_gene: TRBV7-2; j_gene: TRBJ2-3; CDR3aa: CASSLRAVTDTQYF
len: 15; v_gene: TRBV12-3/TRBV12-4; j_gene: TRBJ2-7; CDR3aa: CASSLGDSFSYEQYF
len: 13; v_gene: TRBV7-8; j_gene: TRBJ2-1; CDR3aa: CASSLDRVSEQFF
len: 16; v_gene: TRBV20-1; j_gene: TRBJ2-5; CDR3aa: CSAPGLAGGRPETQYF
len: 14; v_gene: TRBV3-1; j_gene: TRBJ1-2; CDR3aa: CASSIRPGGEGYTF
len: 16; v_gene: TRBV24-1; j_gene: TRBJ2-3; CDR3aa: CATSDAAGGPTDTQYF
len: 15; v_gene: TRBV24-1; j_gene: TRBJ2-7; CDR3aa: CATSLGLAGYNEQYF
len: 12; v_gene: TRBV18; j_gene: TRBJ1-2; CDR3aa: CASSDRGRGYTF
len: 15; v_gene: TRBV6-6; j_gene: TRBJ2-1; CDR3aa: CASSYQGTSSDEQFF
len: 17; v_gene: TRBV4-2; j_gene: TRBJ1-1; CDR3aa: CASSQDIWDRENTEAFF
len: 14; v_gene: TRBV10-3; j_gene: TRBJ1-1; CDR3aa: CAISGTLMNTEAFF
len: 14; v_gene: TRBV7-2; j_gene: TRBJ2-5; CDR3aa: CASSPDRGGETQYF
len: 15; v_gene: TRBV7-2; j_gene: TRBJ2-1; CDR3aa: CASSLPGLAYNEQFF
len: 13; v_gene: TRBV20-1; j_gene: TRBJ2-1; CDR3aa: CSARISPYNEQFF
len: 15; v_gene: TRBV7-3; j_gene: TRBJ2-3; CDR3aa: CASSRVATSADTQYF
len: 15; v_gene: TRBV3-1; j_gene: TRBJ1-5; CDR3aa: CASSQGTGENQPQHF
len: 14; v_gene: TRBV7-9; j_gene: TRBJ1-1; CDR3aa: CASSSRQGDTEVFF
len: 14; v_gene: TRBV5-1; j_gene: TRBJ2-5; CDR3aa: CASSFAPNQETQYF
len: 15; v_gene: TRBV7-2; j_gene: TRBJ1-2; CDR3aa: CASRLDRSTNYGYTF
len: 12; v_gene: TRBV2; j_gene: TRBJ1-2; CDR3aa: CASSPDYYGHTF
len: 16; v_gene: TRBV7-3; j_gene: TRBJ1-6; CDR3aa: CASSLGHTRGNSPLHF
len: 16; v_gene: TRBV4-2; j_gene: TRBJ1-2; CDR3aa: CASSQDYGGLVDGYTF
len: 12; v_gene: TRBV18; j_gene: TRBJ2-1; CDR3aa: CASSPTRTEQFF
len: 13; v_gene: TRBV7-9; j_gene: TRBJ1-2; CDR3aa: CASSATGNYGYTF
len: 13; v_gene: TRBV7-9; j_gene: TRBJ2-7; CDR3aa: CASNLAGGSEQYF
len: 13; v_gene: TRBV12-5; j_gene: TRBJ2-1; CDR3aa: CASGPPGVNEQFF
len: 15; v_gene: TRBV6-6; j_gene: TRBJ2-7; CDR3aa: CASSYSSVHGYEQYF
len: 18; v_gene: TRBV4-1; j_gene: TRBJ1-1; CDR3aa: CASSQDRWGDSQNTEAFF
len: 15; v_gene: TRBV6-2/TRBV6-3; j_gene: TRBJ2-4; CDR3aa: CASSTETGVKNIQYF
len: 16; v_gene: TRBV20-1; j_gene: TRBJ1-2; CDR3aa: CSARGGLSRTNYGYTF
len: 15; v_gene: TRBV11-2; j_gene: TRBJ2-7; CDR3aa: CASSLASTRGYEQYF
len: 16; v_gene: TRBV7-8; j_gene: TRBJ1-5; CDR3aa: CASSRGQDYSNQPQHF
len: 13; v_gene: TRBV27; j_gene: TRBJ2-7; CDR3aa: CACSSSPGGEQYF
len: 16; v_gene: TRBV20-1; j_gene: TRBJ2-5; CDR3aa: CSATGTSGGHQETQYF
len: 15; v_gene: TRBV20-1; j_gene: TRBJ2-5; CDR3aa: CSASPSGGRGETQYF
len: 13; v_gene: TRBV7-2; j_gene: TRBJ1-2; CDR3aa: CASSGEPLYGYTF
len: 15; v_gene: TRBV19; j_gene: TRBJ1-2; CDR3aa: CATTPGVNSNYDYTF
len: 16; v_gene: TRBV5-6; j_gene: TRBJ2-7; CDR3aa: CASSLDAGIISYEQYF
len: 13; v_gene: TRBV4-3; j_gene: TRBJ2-7; CDR3aa: CASSQFPGYEQYF
len: 12; v_gene: TRBV19; j_gene: TRBJ2-1; CDR3aa: CASSLRDYEQFF
len: 17; v_gene: TRBV10-3; j_gene: TRBJ2-1; CDR3aa: CAIKASSGPSSYNEQFF
len: 12; v_gene: TRBV20-1; j_gene: TRBJ2-5; CDR3aa: CSARIGVEEQYF
len: 17; v_gene: TRBV7-3; j_gene: TRBJ2-1; CDR3aa: CASSLNKQAHSYNEQFF
len: 16; v_gene: TRBV15; j_gene: TRBJ2-3; CDR3aa: CATSRGLAGKTDTQYF
len: 15; v_gene: TRBV6-2/TRBV6-3; j_gene: TRBJ1-2; CDR3aa: CASSYLTGNNYGYTF
len: 14; v_gene: TRBV6-2/TRBV6-3; j_gene: TRBJ2-4; CDR3aa: CASRATGAGNIQYF
len: 17; v_gene: TRBV7-8; j_gene: TRBJ2-7; CDR3aa: CASSYGKTGSLPYEQHF
len: 14; v_gene: TRBV7-2; j_gene: TRBJ2-7; CDR3aa: CASSRTPQGYEQYF
len: 16; v_gene: TRBV5-5; j_gene: TRBJ2-1; CDR3aa: CASSLTPGQRFNEQFF
len: 15; v_gene: TRBV14; j_gene: TRBJ1-1; CDR3aa: CASSQSRLINTEAFF
len: 16; v_gene: TRBV27; j_gene: TRBJ1-2; CDR3aa: CASSLSTGGSPYGYTF
len: 15; v_gene: TRBV18; j_gene: TRBJ2-1; CDR3aa: CASSRTSGVWNEQFF
len: 14; v_gene: TRBV12-3/TRBV12-4; j_gene: TRBJ2-2; CDR3aa: CASSYRGNTGELFF